Below, 22 T cell receptor beta chains from the same sample are listed, as sequenced in a study of CD8 T cells in ankylosing spondylitis (dated by TCRdb to about 2017). Study-level results and caveats: A TCR beta motif of several highly homologous amino acid variants appeared characteristic of blood from ankylosing spondylitis patients.

Receptor libraries were prepared by 5' RACE. TCRdb names Illumina HiSeq 2500 as the instrument used. TCRdb applied fastp at Q25 and MiXCR to the public reads, then kept only in-frame beta chains. Identical CDR3 proteins give one entry, which carries the most common genes and DNA. The sample data list under 550,000 distinct CDR3 sequences, and roughly a quarter of these were observed just once. Of the sample, about 1% falls within the top ten clones. These TCRs are of unknown antigen specificity. The sequencing input was blood, either unsorted or a sorted T cell fraction (not recorded which). These receptor sequences come from a male donor with ankylosing spondylitis.

This clonotype was recorded a few times. CDR3 sequence: CASSLTRGHTEAFF. The CDR3 nucleotides are TGTGCCAGCAGCTTAACTCGAGGGCACACTGAAGCTTTCTTT. The chain employs TRBV11-2 and TRBJ1-1; D gene uncertain. Trimming cost V 2 bases and J 3 bases, with 10 bases left between them. Germline V lookup: CDR1 SGHAT, CDR2 FQNNGV. The CDR3 runs 14 residues.

This clonotype was seen a handful of times. The V and J genes are TRBV5-1 and TRBJ2-2; D is perhaps TRBD1 or TRBD2 (6 bases each). The germline V gene encodes CDR1 SGHRS and CDR2 YFSETQ. The V end lost 2 bases, the J end lost 4 bases, and 12 bases lay between the germline ends. This CDR3 region has 15 residues. The CDR3 nucleotides are TGCGCCAGCAGCTTTGGAGGGGGGAGCACCGGGGAGCTGTTTTTT. Translation: CASSFGGGSTGELFF.

This clonotype was recorded a few times. The chain joins TRBV20-1 to TRBJ2-2; D is perhaps TRBD1 or TRBD2 (6 bases each). The V and J ends lost 4 bases and 5 bases respectively, with 11 bases between them. Germline V CDR1 and CDR2: DFQATT, SNEGSKA (reference sequence). This CDR3 has 13 residues. This CDR3 is CSATRGTTGELFF. CDR3 nucleotide sequence: TGCAGTGCTACCCGGGGGACAACCGGGGAGCTGTTTTTT.

The chain couples TRBV7-2 to TRBJ2-5; TRBD2 is a possible D gene (5 bases). The CDR3 is made up of 15 amino acids. Germline loops: CDR1 SGHTA, CDR2 FQGNSA. V was clipped by 5 bases and J by 3 bases, with 16 bases between them. The chain's CDR3 is CASSPVGKEEETQYF. As DNA, the CDR3 is TGTGCCAGCAGCCCCGTCGGGAAGGAAGAAGAGACCCAGTACTTC.

V and J are TRBV4-2 and TRBJ2-5; tentatively, D is TRBD1 (5 bases). CDR3 size: 15 residues. With 1 base removed from V and 5 bases from J, the gap between germline ends came to 14 bases. Germline values: CDR1 LGHNA, CDR2 YNFKEQ. The DNA for the CDR3 is TGTGCCAGCAGCCAAGTTTCCAGGGTCATCGAGACCCAGTACTTC. Translation gives CASSQVSRVIETQYF.

This clonotype occurred a few times. V gene TRBV12-3 or TRBV12-4 combines with J gene TRBJ2-3; 10 nucleotides align to TRBD2. V lost 5 bases and J lost 5; bases outside the gene matches: 7. This CDR3 is 15 amino acids long. CDR3 residues: CASSPSGRAGDTQYF. DNA of the CDR3: TGTGCCAGCAGTCCAAGCGGGAGGGCCGGAGATACGCAGTATTTT.

The genes are TRBV7-2 and TRBJ2-2, with 8 nucleotides matching TRBD1. The germline V gene has CDR1 SGHTA and CDR2 FQGNSA. J was trimmed by 6 bases and V by 3 bases; bases with no gene match: 3. The CDR3 runs 14 residues. CDR3 protein: CASSLQGAPGELFF. The DNA of the CDR3 is TGTGCCAGCAGCTTGCAGGGGGCGCCCGGGGAGCTGTTTTTT. Full variable domain (outside the CDR3, taken from reference TRBV7-2 and TRBJ2-2): GAGVSQSPSNKVTEKGKDVELRCDPISGHTALYWYRQSLGQGLEFLIYFQGNSAPDKSGLPSDRFSAERTGGSVSTLTIQRTQQEDSAVYLCASSLQGAPGELFFGEGSRLTVL.

This clonotype has just a few counts. This rearrangement joins TRBV3-1 to TRBJ1-2, with D hard to call. Trimming pared 3 bases from V and 4 bases from J, leaving 9 bases between. Per the germline V gene, CDR1 is LGHDT and CDR2 is YNNKEL (reference sequence). The CDR3 length is 13 residues. CDR3 residues: CASSQLDGYGYTF. The DNA for the CDR3 is TGTGCCAGCAGCCAGTTGGACGGCTATGGCTACACCTTC. The full variable domain, its missing parts supplied by reference TRBV3-1 and TRBJ1-2, is DTAVSQTPKYLVTQMGNDKSIKCEQNLGHDTMYWYKQDSKKFLKIMFSYNNKELIINETVPNRFSPKSPDKAHLNLHINSLELGDSAVYFCASSQLDGYGYTFGSGTRLTVV.

J is TRBJ2-7 and V is TRBV4-2, with a possible D match to TRBD1 (7 bases). The germline gives CDR1 LGHNA, CDR2 YNFKEQ. The CDR3 sequence is 16 residues long. Trimming left V 10 bases short and J 3 bases short, with 25 bases between. The CDR3 DNA sequence: TGTGCCAACTACCAGGGGGTCGGGGGCATTGGCTACGAGCAGTACGTC. It specifies CANYQGVGGIGYEQYV.

This clonotype has a handful of counts. The chain couples TRBV5-1 to TRBJ2-1; D possibly matches TRBD1 or TRBD2 (6 bases each). The V end was cut by 4 bases, the J end by 0 bases, with 11 bases between. CDR3 length equals 15 residues. Germline V gene sequence: CDR1 SGHRS, CDR2 YFSETQ. The CDR3 spells CASSPRGASYNEQFF. The CDR3 DNA is TGCGCCAGCAGCCCTAGGGGGGCCTCCTACAATGAGCAGTTCTTC. Full variable domain (outside the CDR3, taken from reference TRBV5-1 and TRBJ2-1): KAGVTQTPRYLIKTRGQQVTLSCSPISGHRSVSWYQQTPGQGLQFLFEYFSETQRNKGNFPGRFSGRQFSNSRSEMNVSTLELGDSALYLCASSPRGASYNEQFFGPGTRLTVL.

This clonotype was seen at least ten times. This chain uses TRBV6-1 with TRBJ1-5; 8 nucleotides agree with TRBD1. The length of the CDR3 is 14 residues. J lost 7 bases, V lost 7 bases, and 9 bases had no gene match. Germline CDR1 is MNHNS and CDR2 is SASEGT. CDR3 sequence reads: CASTLQGAEQPQHF. CDR3 DNA: TGTGCCAGCACCCTTCAGGGGGCTGAACAGCCCCAGCATTTT.

V gene TRBV20-1 combines with J gene TRBJ1-6; 8 bases match TRBD1. This CDR3 is built from 15 residues. J gave up 6 bases and V 6 bases, and 10 bases lay outside the gene matches. The germline CDR1 and CDR2 sequences are DFQATT and SNEGSKA (reference sequence). Here the CDR3 reads CSAIGQGRGNSPLHF. The CDR3 nucleotides are TGCAGTGCCATAGGACAGGGAAGGGGTAATTCACCCCTCCACTTT.

This clonotype was seen only a few times. The rearrangement uses TRBV12-3 or TRBV12-4 and TRBJ2-3; a possible D gene is TRBD2 (6 bases). The V end lost 8 bases, the J end lost 14 bases, and 23 bases lay between the germline ends. CDR3 length: 13 residues. The CDR3 here is CASRSSGTPRGYF. CDR3 DNA sequence: TGTGCCAGCCGATCATCCGGGACTCCTAGGGGGTATTTT.

This clonotype was seen more than once but under ten times. The chain is built from TRBV10-3 and TRBJ2-1, with 10 nucleotides matching TRBD1. V dropped 6 bases and J dropped 1; count of bases not matched to a gene: 3. The CDR3 is made up of 15 amino acids. Germline CDR1 and CDR2: ENHRY and SYGVKD. DNA of the CDR3: TGTGCCATCAGCCCGGGACAGGGGTCCTACAATGAGCAGTTCTTC. Protein: CAISPGQGSYNEQFF.

This clonotype appeared a few times. The chain carries TRBV5-1 and TRBJ1-1; 7 nucleotides line up with TRBD1. CDR3 size: 16 residues. Germline lookup yields CDR1 SGHRS and CDR2 YFSETQ. V shed 5 bases and J 1 base; nucleotides not matched to a gene: 11. The CDR3 loop is CASRPRQGTGNTEAFF. The CDR3 DNA reads TGCGCCAGCAGACCACGACAGGGCACGGGGAACACTGAAGCTTTCTTT. Full variable domain (rest looked up from reference TRBV5-1 and TRBJ1-1): KAGVTQTPRYLIKTRGQQVTLSCSPISGHRSVSWYQQTPGQGLQFLFEYFSETQRNKGNFPGRFSGRQFSNSRSEMNVSTLELGDSALYLCASRPRQGTGNTEAFFGQGTRLTVV.

The gene calls are TRBV7-7 and TRBJ2-2; maybe TRBD1 (6 bases). Per germline, CDR1 SSHAT and CDR2 FNYEAQ (reference sequence). This CDR3 is built from 15 residues. The V gene lost 5 bases and the J gene lost 0 bases, with 10 bases spanning the gap. CDR3: CASSDGTPNTGELFF. DNA of the CDR3: TGTGCCAGCAGCGACGGGACACCGAACACCGGGGAGCTGTTTTTT.

This clonotype was seen at least ten times. The J gene is TRBJ2-3, the V gene TRBV7-2; TRBD2 agrees at 11 bases. Germline V gene data show CDR1 as SGHTA and CDR2 as FQGNSA. The CDR3 has 16 residues. Trimming removed 5 bases from V and 0 bases from J; junction bases left unmatched: 4. The CDR3 DNA reads as TGTGCCAGCAGCACTAGCGGGAGCTATAGCACAGATACGCAGTATTTT. Translated, it gives CASSTSGSYSTDTQYF.

The V gene is TRBV10-3, the J gene TRBJ2-5; 10 bases are a match to TRBD2. The V segment lost 2 bases and the J segment 3 bases; nucleotides outside the gene matches: 9. The CDR3 runs to 17 residues. The V gene's germline CDR1 is ENHRY and CDR2 SYGVKD. CDR3: CAISEPKGLAVKETQYF. CDR3 nucleotide sequence: TGTGCCATCAGTGAGCCCAAAGGACTAGCGGTAAAAGAGACCCAGTACTTC.

The chain recombines TRBV27 with TRBJ2-7; a weak D match, TRBD1 (6 bases). The CDR3 has 15 residues. V lost 5 bases and J lost 9, with 23 bases in between. CDR1 is MNHEY and CDR2 is SMNVEV in the germline V gene (reference sequence). CDR3 in amino acids: CASSVPRDNPVVQYF. CDR3 coding DNA: TGTGCCAGCAGTGTTCCTCGGGACAACCCTGTAGTGCAGTACTTC.

This CDR3 is CSVPGTGVTNEKLFF. CDR3 nucleotide sequence: TGCAGCGTTCCCGGGACAGGGGTCACTAATGAAAAACTGTTTTTT. V and J are TRBV29-1 and TRBJ1-4, with TRBD1 identical over 10 bases. Germline CDR1 reads SQVTM; CDR2 reads ANQGSEA. The CDR3 has 15 amino acids. With 5 bases clipped from V and 2 bases from J, the junction kept 5 bases outside the gene matches.

This clonotype was counted between two and nine times. The chain uses TRBV11-2 and TRBJ2-1, with D perhaps matching TRBD1 (5 bases). The germline V gene has CDR1 SGHAT and CDR2 FQNNGV. Trimming removed 5 bases at V and 4 bases at J, with 15 bases between. CDR3 length: 15 residues. CDR3 nucleotide sequence: TGTGCCAGCAGCCTTTCAAGTACAGGATACAATGAGCAGTTCTTC. The encoded protein is CASSLSSTGYNEQFF.

This clonotype was counted between two and nine times. This chain links TRBV6-2 or TRBV6-3 with TRBJ1-3; TRBD1 might be the D (6 bases). Trimming removed 7 bases from V and 4 bases from J, with 14 bases in between. CDR1 MNHEY and CDR2 SVGEGT come from the germline V gene. CDR3 size: 14 residues. For the CDR3, the DNA is TGTGCCAGCACCTTCGGGACACGCGGAAACACCATATATTTT. Translating gives CASTFGTRGNTIYF.